Listed here are 30 T cell receptor beta chains from one sample, sequenced in a study of cytomegalovirus exposure and HLA in healthy donors. Assay used: immunoSEQ multiplex PCR; TCRdb lists only in-frame clones, some missing. The table lists some 250,000 clones, nearly 90% of them singletons. Sequencing was carried out using PBMCs. These receptors were collected from a young woman in good health and CMV-seronegative.

This rearrangement joins TRBV5-4 to TRBJ1-4; TRBD1 might be the D (5 bases). Germline CDR1 SGHNT, CDR2 YYREEE (reference sequence). V shed 0 bases and J shed 2 bases, with 8 bases lying between them. The CDR3 has 15 residues. DNA for the CDR3: TGTGCCAGCAGCTTGGCCGGGGGGACTAATGAAAAACTGTTTTTT. Translated: CASSLAGGTNEKLFF.

The chain recombines TRBV5-1 with TRBJ1-2; D gene unclear. V was cut by 4 bases and J by 7 bases, with 11 bases left in between. Germline V lookup: CDR1 SGHRS, CDR2 YFSETQ. CDR3 length: 12 residues. CDR3 in amino acids: CASSADDFGYTF. In DNA form, the CDR3 reads TGCGCCAGCAGCGCAGACGACTTTGGCTACACCTTC.

The rearrangement joins TRBV29-1 to TRBJ2-2, with a possible D match to TRBD1 (6 bases). This CDR3 contains 14 residues. CDR1 is SQVTM, CDR2 ANQGSEA, per germline. Trimming removed 3 bases at V and 0 bases at J, with 8 bases between. The CDR3 DNA is TGCAGCGTTGAGACAGGACCGAACACCGGGGAGCTGTTTTTT. This sequence encodes CSVETGPNTGELFF.

This clone was seen just once. The chain recombines TRBV9 with TRBJ2-2; D gene uncertain. Deletions cut 3 bases from V and 3 bases from J, with 6 bases between. The length of the CDR3 is 13 residues. Germline lookup yields CDR1 SGDLS and CDR2 YYNGEE. The CDR3 spells CASSARYTGELFF. CDR3 nucleotide sequence: TGTGCCAGCAGCGCCAGATACACCGGGGAGCTGTTTTTT.

This rearrangement joins TRBV30 to TRBJ2-7; 7 positions match TRBD2. CDR3 length: 12 residues. The germline gives CDR1 GTSNPN, CDR2 SVGIG (reference sequence). Germline trimming cut 3 bases from V and 4 bases from J; bases unmatched to any gene: 3. This chain's CDR3 is CAWSPGGYEQYF. The CDR3 DNA sequence: TGTGCCTGGAGCCCCGGGGGGTACGAGCAGTACTTC.

The DNA for the CDR3 is TGTGCCAGCAGCTTAAAACACAATAACTATGGCTACACCTTC. Translating it yields CASSLKHNNYGYTF. V usage is TRBV5-6 and J usage is TRBJ1-2; D is undetermined. Per germline, CDR1 SGHDT and CDR2 YYEEEE. The V and J ends lost 2 bases and 1 base respectively, with 9 bases between them. The CDR3 length is 14 residues. Filled out from reference TRBV5-6 and TRBJ1-2, the complete variable domain reads DAGVTQSPTHLIKTRGQQVTLRCSPKSGHDTVSWYQQALGQGPQFIFQYYEEEERQRGNFPDRFSGHQFPNYSSELNVNALLLGDSALYLCASSLKHNNYGYTFGSGTRLTVV.

CDR3: CAWGPGQGVHQPQHF. CDR3 bases: TGTGCCTGGGGGCCGGGACAGGGGGTCCATCAGCCCCAGCATTTT. This rearrangement joins TRBV30 to TRBJ1-5, with 11 nucleotides matching TRBD1. Germline-derived CDR1 and CDR2 are GTSNPN and SVGIG (reference sequence). J lost 5 bases, V lost 5 bases, and 8 bases had no gene match. The CDR3 runs to 15 residues. Filled out from reference TRBV30 and TRBJ1-5, the complete variable domain reads SQTIHQWPATLVQPVGSPLSLECTVEGTSNPNLYWYRQAAGRGLQLLFYSVGIGQISSEVPQNLSASRPQDRQFILSSKKLLLSDSGFYLCAWGPGQGVHQPQHFGDGTRLSIL.

The chain links TRBV2 to TRBJ2-7, with TRBD1 matching over 7 bases. Trimming took 6 bases from V and 5 from J; bases not matched to a gene: 13. In germline, CDR1 is SNHLY, CDR2 FYNNEI. This CDR3 spans 15 amino acids. This CDR3 reads CASSPSDRVVNEQYF. DNA of the CDR3: TGTGCCAGCAGCCCTTCTGACAGGGTGGTAAACGAGCAGTACTTC.

This clone was counted a single time. The chain uses TRBV10-3 and TRBJ2-2, with 8 bases fitting TRBD1. This CDR3 is built from 14 residues. The trim removed 6 bases at V and 6 bases at J, leaving 6 bases unmatched. CDR1 and CDR2 from the germline V gene are ENHRY and SYGVKD. This CDR3 reads CAIRDRANAGELFF. In DNA form, the CDR3 reads TGTGCCATCAGGGACAGGGCCAACGCCGGGGAGCTGTTTTTT.

V usage is TRBV2 and J usage is TRBJ2-6; 7 bases fit TRBD1. This CDR3 is 20 amino acids long. V shed 7 bases and J 0 bases; nucleotides not matched to a gene: 18. CDR1 and CDR2 from the germline V gene are SNHLY and FYNNEI. The CDR3 protein is CASKETGKVEGVSGANVLTF. As DNA, the CDR3 is TGTGCCAGCAAGGAGACAGGGAAGGTAGAGGGGGTCTCTGGGGCCAACGTCCTGACTTTC. The variable domain in full, completed from reference TRBV2 and TRBJ2-6, reads EPEVTQTPSHQVTQMGQEVILRCVPISNHLYFYWYRQILGQKVEFLVSFYNNEISEKSEIFDDQFSVERPDGSNFTLKIRSTKLEDSAMYFCASKETGKVEGVSGANVLTFGAGSRLTVL.

The gene calls are TRBV6-4 and TRBJ2-3, with 9 bases that match TRBD2. CDR1 and CDR2 (germline): MRHNA, SNTAGT. V trimming: 5 bases; J trimming: 2 bases; junction bases outside the gene matches: 5. CDR3 length: 15 residues. The CDR3 sequence: CASSFSGGFTDTQYF. The CDR3 nucleotides read TGTGCCAGCAGTTTCAGCGGGGGGTTCACAGATACGCAGTATTTT.

This chain joins TRBV25-1 and TRBJ2-5; a possible D gene is TRBD2 (5 bases). V was pared by 4 bases and J by 5 bases, with 20 bases between. The length of the CDR3 is 16 residues. CDR1 is MGHDK and CDR2 is SYGVNS in the germline V gene. The CDR3 DNA reads as TGTGCCAGCAGTGGAGGGTTTGCATCAGTATGGGAGACCCAGTACTTC. As protein: CASSGGFASVWETQYF.

The chain has TRBV5-1 and TRBJ1-2; TRBD1 agrees at 8 bases. Germline CDR1 and CDR2: SGHRS and YFSETQ. V was pared by 3 bases and J by 6 bases, with 16 bases of the junction left unmatched. The CDR3 loop spans 17 amino acids. CDR3 loop: CASSSNPQGALRNGYTF. The CDR3 DNA reads as TGCGCCAGCAGCTCGAATCCGCAGGGGGCGCTTAGGAATGGCTACACCTTC.

V usage is TRBV5-1 and J usage is TRBJ2-1; D might be TRBD1 (5 bases). V was clipped by 0 bases and J by 3 bases, with 10 bases between them. This CDR3 contains 15 residues. Germline CDR1 is SGHRS and CDR2 is YFSETQ. CDR3 in DNA: TGCGCCAGCAGCTTGGGGGGCCTGAACTACAATGAGCAGTTCTTC. Residues: CASSLGGLNYNEQFF. The entire variable domain, with the rest obtained from reference TRBV5-1 and TRBJ2-1, is as follows: KAGVTQTPRYLIKTRGQQVTLSCSPISGHRSVSWYQQTPGQGLQFLFEYFSETQRNKGNFPGRFSGRQFSNSRSEMNVSTLELGDSALYLCASSLGGLNYNEQFFGPGTRLTVL.

Written as DNA, the CDR3 is TGTGCCAGCAGCTTGAGTAGCGGGGGGGAAGAGACCCAGTACTTC. Translating it yields CASSLSSGGEETQYF. V is TRBV5-4 and J is TRBJ2-5; 11 bases line up with TRBD2. The CDR3 totals 15 residues. Germline CDR1 and CDR2: SGHNT and YYREEE (reference sequence). V lost 1 base to trimming and J lost 3 bases; unmatched junction nucleotides: 2.

This rearrangement joins TRBV25-1 to TRBJ2-2; 7 nucleotides align to TRBD2. Losses at the gene ends were 6 bases for V and 5 bases for J; bases not matched to a gene: 3. CDR1 and CDR2 (germline): MGHDK, SYGVNS. There are 13 residues in the CDR3. As DNA, the CDR3 is TGTGCCAGCAGGCGGGAGAGGACCGGGGAGCTGTTTTTT. The encoded protein is CASRRERTGELFF.

This clone turned up a few times. The chain employs TRBV2 and TRBJ2-7; 8 nucleotides agree with TRBD1. The V and J ends lost 11 bases and 5 bases, in that order; junction bases with no gene match: 5. This CDR3 region has 11 residues. Germline CDR1 is SNHLY and CDR2 is FYNNEI. CDR3 protein: CAGQGTHEQYV. The CDR3 DNA reads TGTGCCGGACAGGGAACCCACGAGCAGTACGTC.

This clone was detected once. As DNA, the CDR3 is TGCGCCAGCAGCCCTGAGGGCAGTTCGAATGAAAAACTGTTTTTT. It encodes CASSPEGSSNEKLFF. V usage is TRBV4-3 and J usage is TRBJ1-4; no reliable D call. Germline CDR1 is LGHNA and CDR2 is YSLEER. The CDR3 length is 15 residues. V was pared by 4 bases and J by 5 bases, with 14 bases between.

The chain links TRBV28 to TRBJ2-1; D perhaps matches TRBD2 (7 bases). This CDR3 spans 15 amino acids. V lost 6 bases, J lost 1 base, and 13 bases lay in between. Germline V gene data show CDR1 as MDHEN and CDR2 as SYDVKM. The CDR3 sequence: CASSMGGRSYNEQFF. DNA for the CDR3: TGTGCCAGCAGCATGGGGGGGCGGTCCTACAATGAGCAGTTCTTC.

The rearrangement uses TRBV5-1 and TRBJ1-1, with 9 bases identical to TRBD1. Germline trimming cut 4 bases from V and 0 bases from J; bases unmatched to any gene: 16. The length of the CDR3 is 19 residues. Germline values: CDR1 SGHRS, CDR2 YFSETQ. The CDR3 nucleotides are TGCGCCAGCAGCATAAGAACAGGGGGCGGCCCCCCGATGAACACTGAAGCTTTCTTT. Translation gives CASSIRTGGGPPMNTEAFF.

The gene calls are TRBV10-2 and TRBJ2-7; TRBD1 matches 9 bases. V was pared by 6 bases and J by 0 bases, with 0 bases of the junction left unmatched. This CDR3 has 13 residues. Germline assignment: CDR1 WSHSY and CDR2 SAAADI. The CDR3 bases are TGCGCCAGCAGGGACAGGGGCTCCTACGAGCAGTACTTC. Amino acid sequence: CASRDRGSYEQYF.

The chain recombines TRBV12-5 with TRBJ2-2, with unresolved D. CDR3 size: 13 residues. The germline V gene encodes CDR1 LGHNT and CDR2 FRNRAP. Trimming removed 3 bases at V and 3 bases at J, with 5 bases between. In nucleotides, the CDR3 is TGTGCTAGTGGTTTCCCAGACACCGGGGAGCTGTTTTTT. Translating gives CASGFPDTGELFF.

The J gene is TRBJ1-1, the V gene TRBV5-1; 10 positions agree with TRBD1. CDR1 and CDR2 from the germline V gene are SGHRS and YFSETQ. V was clipped by 4 bases and J by 6 bases; unmatched bases: 9. The CDR3 consists of 15 residues. The CDR3 sequence: CASSPGTGVRAEAFF. The CDR3 coding sequence is TGCGCCAGCAGCCCCGGGACAGGGGTGCGCGCTGAAGCTTTCTTT. The full variable domain, completed using reference TRBV5-1 and TRBJ1-1, is KAGVTQTPRYLIKTRGQQVTLSCSPISGHRSVSWYQQTPGQGLQFLFEYFSETQRNKGNFPGRFSGRQFSNSRSEMNVSTLELGDSALYLCASSPGTGVRAEAFFGQGTRLTVV.

V gene TRBV6-5 combines with J gene TRBJ1-5, with TRBD1 matching over 8 bases. The ends lost 7 bases at V and 2 bases at J; junction bases unmatched: 7. From germline, CDR1 is MNHEY and CDR2 SVGAGI. The length of the CDR3 is 15 residues. The chain's CDR3 is CASTPGQGGNQPQHF. CDR3 bases: TGTGCCAGCACTCCAGGACAGGGAGGCAATCAGCCCCAGCATTTT.

V usage is TRBV28 and J usage is TRBJ2-7; 10 bases line up with TRBD1. The junction had 9 bases not matched to a gene; V was cut back by 6 bases and J by 7 bases. The germline gives CDR1 MDHEN, CDR2 SYDVKM. The CDR3 contains 14 residues. CDR3 amino acids: CASRTGTGAEEQYF. DNA of the CDR3: TGTGCCAGCAGAACCGGGACAGGGGCTGAAGAGCAGTACTTC.

The chain combines TRBV28 with TRBJ1-2; no definite D call. Looked up from germline, CDR1 is MDHEN and CDR2 is SYDVKM. The CDR3 runs to 12 residues. Trimming took off 8 bases at V and 6 bases at J, with 13 bases between the two ends. The CDR3 DNA sequence: TGTGCCAGCGACCGCGGCGTAGATGGCTACACCTTC. This translates into CASDRGVDGYTF.

This clone was picked up a small number of times. The gene calls are TRBV6-5 and TRBJ2-7, with a possible D match to TRBD2 (6 bases). Germline lookup yields CDR1 MNHEY and CDR2 SVGAGI. The CDR3 contains 12 residues. Trimming took off 5 bases at V and 7 bases at J, with 12 bases between the two ends. CDR3 sequence reads: CASSTRGREQYF. CDR3 sequence (DNA): TGTGCCAGCAGTACACGGGGGAGGGAGCAGTACTTC.

In nucleotides, the CDR3 is TGTGCCAGCAGTTACTTCAGGACAGGCCAAGAGACCCAGTACTTC. As protein: CASSYFRTGQETQYF. The chain combines TRBV6-6 with TRBJ2-5; 7 bases match TRBD1. The junction had 3 bases not matched to a gene; V was cut back by 1 base and J by 1 base. The length of the CDR3 is 15 residues. CDR1 MNHNY and CDR2 SVGAGI come from the germline V gene (reference sequence).

The CDR3 reads CATSRRGQGHFQETQYF. CDR3 nucleotides: TGTGCCACCAGCAGACGCGGACAGGGGCACTTCCAAGAGACCCAGTACTTC. The chain uses TRBV15 and TRBJ2-5, with 9 nucleotides matching TRBD1. V dropped 2 bases and J dropped 1; count of bases not matched to a gene: 8. Germline values: CDR1 LNHNV, CDR2 YYDKDF (reference sequence). This CDR3 spans 17 amino acids.

This clone has more than one count but fewer than ten. The rearrangement uses TRBV11-2 and TRBJ2-7, with TRBD1 identical over 7 bases. Losses at the gene ends were 5 bases for V and 6 bases for J; bases not matched to a gene: 13. This CDR3 region has 15 residues. Germline lookup yields CDR1 SGHAT and CDR2 FQNNGV. This CDR3 reads CASSIQAHRGGEQYF. The CDR3 nucleotides read TGTGCCAGCAGCATCCAGGCCCACAGGGGTGGCGAGCAGTACTTC.